This TCR beta chain was profiled in a study of T cells in Graves' hyperthyroidism and ophthalmopathy. This CDR3 contains 15 residues. Findings of the study overall: With a median lead of about 6.9 months before onset, the model predicted ophthalmopathy. A model using 13 V-J features told ophthalmopathy apart from stable hyperthyroidism.

In regard to this clonotype: Its target is unknown. A read error may account for a junction end that differs from germline.

RNA transcripts served as the template for amplifying TCR beta CDR3 regions. The study used the HTBI primer set for a first-round RT-PCR of the TCR CDR3. MiXCR, applied by TCRdb to the multiplex PCR reads, yields one record per CDR3 protein. The sample includes under 250,000 distinct CDR3 sequences, roughly 22% of them seen just once. The TCR comes from a woman in her forties with Graves' ophthalmopathy. The chain joins TRBV12-3 or TRBV12-4 to TRBJ2-2; tentatively, D is TRBD2 (6 bases). Sequenced material: blood. The DNA for the CDR3 is TGTGCCAGCACCCCAATGACTAGGAACACCGGGGAGCTGTATTTT. Translated, it gives CASTPMTRNTGELYF.